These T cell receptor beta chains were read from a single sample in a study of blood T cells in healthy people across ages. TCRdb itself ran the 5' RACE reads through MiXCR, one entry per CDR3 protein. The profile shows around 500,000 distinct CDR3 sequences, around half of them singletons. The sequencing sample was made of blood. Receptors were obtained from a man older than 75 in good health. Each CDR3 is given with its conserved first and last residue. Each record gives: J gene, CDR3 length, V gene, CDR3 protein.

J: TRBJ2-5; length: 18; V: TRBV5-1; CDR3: CASSLAFAGDTTQETQYF
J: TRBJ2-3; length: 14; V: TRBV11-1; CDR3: CASSFLFGGDTQYF
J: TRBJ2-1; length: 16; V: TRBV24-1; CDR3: CATSDLSDRHYNEQFF
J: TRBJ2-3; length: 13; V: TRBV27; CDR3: CASSPTRTDTQYF
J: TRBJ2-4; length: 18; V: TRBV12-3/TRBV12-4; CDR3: CASRANTGTGVAKNIQYF
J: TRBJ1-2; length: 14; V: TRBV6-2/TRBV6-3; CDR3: CASSPIQSGGGYTF
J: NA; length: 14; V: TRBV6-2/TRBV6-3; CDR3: CASNTAGGRYEQYF
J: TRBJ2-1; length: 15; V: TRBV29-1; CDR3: CSVLGLAEKYNEQFF
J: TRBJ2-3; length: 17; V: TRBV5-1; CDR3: CASSIRTGTGGADTQYF
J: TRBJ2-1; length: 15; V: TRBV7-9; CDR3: CASSPGTSTHNEQFF
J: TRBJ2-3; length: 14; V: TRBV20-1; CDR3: CSARVAVGADTQYF
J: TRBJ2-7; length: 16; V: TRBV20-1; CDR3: CSARDFRGGLTYEQYF
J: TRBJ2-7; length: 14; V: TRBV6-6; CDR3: CASSDHRVSYEQYF
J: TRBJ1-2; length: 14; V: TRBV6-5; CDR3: CASSQAATGVGYTF